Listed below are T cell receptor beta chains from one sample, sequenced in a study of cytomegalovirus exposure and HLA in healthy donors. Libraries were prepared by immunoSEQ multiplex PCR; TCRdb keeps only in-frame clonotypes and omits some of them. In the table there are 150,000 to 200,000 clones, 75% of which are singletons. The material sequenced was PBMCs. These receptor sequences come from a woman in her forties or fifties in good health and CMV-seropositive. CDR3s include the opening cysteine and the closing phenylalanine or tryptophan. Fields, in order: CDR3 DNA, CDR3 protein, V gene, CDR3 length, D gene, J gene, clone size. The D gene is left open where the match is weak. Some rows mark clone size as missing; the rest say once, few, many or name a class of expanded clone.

DNA: TGTGCCAGCAGCTTTTTGACAGGTCGGAACACCGGGGAGCTGTTTTTT
CDR3: CASSFLTGRNTGELFF
V: TRBV7-8
length: 16
D: .
J: TRBJ2-2
size: once

DNA: TGTGCCAGCAGTTTTGGGGCGAGAAGGAACTACGAGCAGTACTTC
CDR3: CASSFGARRNYEQYF
V: TRBV27
length: 15
D: .
J: TRBJ2-7
size: once

DNA: TGTGCCAGCATGGCCGGGGGTCTTGGTAATGAGCAGTTCTTC
CDR3: CASMAGGLGNEQFF
V: TRBV2
length: 14
D: .
J: TRBJ2-1
size: .

DNA: TGTGCCAGCAGCTTTGGACAGGGTAGCAATCAGCCCCAGCATTTT
CDR3: CASSFGQGSNQPQHF
V: TRBV5-6
length: 15
D: TRBD1
J: TRBJ1-5
size: .

DNA: TGCGCCAGCAGCTTGGTAGCGGGGGGTCTCAATGAGCAGTTCTTC
CDR3: CASSLVAGGLNEQFF
V: TRBV5-1
length: 15
D: TRBD2
J: TRBJ2-1
size: .

DNA: TGTGCCAGCAGTTACGGGGGACTAGCGGGAGAGACCCAGTACTTC
CDR3: CASSYGGLAGETQYF
V: TRBV6-5
length: 15
D: TRBD2
J: TRBJ2-5
size: .

DNA: TGTGCCAGCACCCTGGCGGGGGGCCTGGGGACTGAAGCTTTCTTT
CDR3: CASTLAGGLGTEAFF
V: TRBV7-9
length: 15
D: .
J: TRBJ1-1
size: .

DNA: TGTGCCAGCAGTTTACGTTGGCAACAGCGGGGGGGCGGGGAGACCCAGTACTTC
CDR3: CASSLRWQQRGGGETQYF
V: TRBV27
length: 18
D: TRBD2
J: TRBJ2-5
size: .

DNA: TGTGCCAGCTCACCACTGGTCGCGCCGCCTGCTGAGCAGTTCTTC
CDR3: CASSPLVAPPAEQFF
V: TRBV18
length: 15
D: .
J: TRBJ2-1
size: .

DNA: TGCAGCGTCCCCGGGCTAGCGGGGGGTATATCCTACAATGAGCAGTTCTTC
CDR3: CSVPGLAGGISYNEQFF
V: TRBV29-1
length: 17
D: TRBD2
J: TRBJ2-1
size: .

DNA: TGCGCCAGCAGCCCCCGAGGGGGAGGGGAAAAACTGTTTTTT
CDR3: CASSPRGGGEKLFF
V: TRBV5-1
length: 14
D: .
J: TRBJ1-4
size: .

DNA: TGTGCCAGCAGTTTTGACAGGGATAATTCACCCCTCCACTTT
CDR3: CASSFDRDNSPLHF
V: TRBV6-5
length: 14
D: TRBD1
J: TRBJ1-6
size: few

DNA: TGTGCCTGGGGACGGGGGGCCGGCCAAGAGACCCAGTACTTC
CDR3: CAWGRGAGQETQYF
V: TRBV30
length: 14
D: .
J: TRBJ2-5
size: .

DNA: TGTGCCAGCAGCACTCGACAGGGGGTGTACTCACCCCTCCACTTT
CDR3: CASSTRQGVYSPLHF
V: TRBV6-1
length: 15
D: TRBD1
J: TRBJ1-6
size: .

DNA: TGTGCCAGCAGGGACAGGGCTCAGGGCGGCTACACCTTC
CDR3: CASRDRAQGGYTF
V: TRBV19
length: 13
D: TRBD1
J: TRBJ1-2
size: .

DNA: TGTGCCAGCAGCCCTGGGGGACAGGGATTCTCAGATACGCAGTATTTT
CDR3: CASSPGGQGFSDTQYF
V: TRBV5-4
length: 16
D: TRBD1
J: TRBJ2-3
size: .

DNA: TGTGCCAGCAGCTTTGGAGCAGAGGAAAAACTGTTTTTT
CDR3: CASSFGAEEKLFF
V: TRBV5-4
length: 13
D: .
J: TRBJ1-4
size: .

DNA: TGTGCCAGCAGCTCGACTAGCTCCTCAGATACGCAGTATTTT
CDR3: CASSSTSSSDTQYF
V: TRBV5-4
length: 14
D: TRBD2
J: TRBJ2-3
size: .

DNA: TGTGCCAGCAGCGGTCGGGACATTGGAAACACCATATATTTT
CDR3: CASSGRDIGNTIYF
V: TRBV6-5
length: 14
D: .
J: TRBJ1-3
size: .

DNA: TGCGCCAGCAGCTTAAGACAGGTGAACACCGGGGAGCTGTTTTTT
CDR3: CASSLRQVNTGELFF
V: TRBV5-1
length: 15
D: .
J: TRBJ2-2
size: .

DNA: TGCGCCAGCAGCCAAGTACAGGGGGGGGCCCGCAGTGAGCAGTTCTTC
CDR3: CASSQVQGGARSEQFF
V: TRBV4-1
length: 16
D: .
J: TRBJ2-1
size: .

DNA: TGTGCCAGCAGTAACCTACAGGATATGAACACTGAAGCTTTCTTT
CDR3: CASSNLQDMNTEAFF
V: TRBV6-5
length: 15
D: .
J: TRBJ1-1
size: .

DNA: TGTGCCAGCTCACCAAATGCCGCAGGGACAGATACGCAGTATTTT
CDR3: CASSPNAAGTDTQYF
V: TRBV18
length: 15
D: .
J: TRBJ2-3
size: .

DNA: TGCAGCTGGGGACAGGGTACAGATACGCAGTATTTT
CDR3: CSWGQGTDTQYF
V: TRBV29-1
length: 12
D: TRBD1
J: TRBJ2-3
size: .

DNA: TGTGCCTGTAACAAAGGGGGCTCTGGAAACACCATATATTTT
CDR3: CACNKGGSGNTIYF
V: TRBV30
length: 14
D: .
J: TRBJ1-3
size: .

DNA: TGCGCCAGCCGAGATACTTATGAGCAGTTCTTC
CDR3: CASRDTYEQFF
V: TRBV5-1
length: 11
D: .
J: TRBJ2-1
size: once

DNA: TGTGCCAGCAGCTTAGCTAGGACTTACAATGAGCAGTTCTTC
CDR3: CASSLARTYNEQFF
V: TRBV13
length: 14
D: .
J: TRBJ2-1
size: few

DNA: TGTGCCTGGAGTGTCACTAGCCTTGGAGGGGAGCTGTTTTTT
CDR3: CAWSVTSLGGELFF
V: TRBV30
length: 14
D: .
J: TRBJ2-2
size: .

DNA: TGTGCCAGCAGCTTTAGGAGGGGATCCGGGGAGCTGTTTTTT
CDR3: CASSFRRGSGELFF
V: TRBV7-3
length: 14
D: .
J: TRBJ2-2
size: .

DNA: TGTGCCAGCAGCACAGGGACAGCCTTAGCCAAAAACATTCAGTACTTC
CDR3: CASSTGTALAKNIQYF
V: TRBV7-9
length: 16
D: TRBD1
J: TRBJ2-4
size: .

DNA: TGTGCCAGCAGGGAACTAGCGGGGGTGATCGGGGAGCTGTTTTTT
CDR3: CASRELAGVIGELFF
V: TRBV2
length: 15
D: TRBD2
J: TRBJ2-2
size: .

DNA: TGTGCCAGCAGTTTGACAGGGGGCCGGACTGAAGCTTTCTTT
CDR3: CASSLTGGRTEAFF
V: TRBV28
length: 14
D: TRBD1
J: TRBJ1-1
size: .

DNA: TGTGCCAGCAGTTACTCGAGTCGGGAGAACACTGAAGCTTTCTTT
CDR3: CASSYSSRENTEAFF
V: TRBV6-5
length: 15
D: .
J: TRBJ1-1
size: .

DNA: TGCGCCAGCAGCAAAGCGGATACTAGCGGCCAAGGCTACGAGCAGTACTTC
CDR3: CASSKADTSGQGYEQYF
V: TRBV4-1
length: 17
D: TRBD2
J: TRBJ2-7
size: once

DNA: TGTGCCAGCAGTTTCCGGGTCGACTATGGCTACACCTTC
CDR3: CASSFRVDYGYTF
V: TRBV27
length: 13
D: .
J: TRBJ1-2
size: .

DNA: TGTGCCAGCGAACAGGCCTCCTCTGGAAACACCATATATTTT
CDR3: CASEQASSGNTIYF
V: TRBV6-5
length: 14
D: .
J: TRBJ1-3
size: few

DNA: TGTGCCTGGAGTGCGGACAGCTTTATTGGGGCCAACGTCCTGACTTTC
CDR3: CAWSADSFIGANVLTF
V: TRBV30
length: 16
D: .
J: TRBJ2-6
size: .

DNA: TGTGCCAGCAGCTTGATAGCGGGGGCCGGGACTCTAAATGAGCAGTTCTTC
CDR3: CASSLIAGAGTLNEQFF
V: TRBV7-2
length: 17
D: TRBD2
J: TRBJ2-1
size: .

DNA: TGTGCCATCAGTATTGGGACTAGCGGTAACTCCTACGAGCAGTACTTC
CDR3: CAISIGTSGNSYEQYF
V: TRBV10-3
length: 16
D: TRBD2
J: TRBJ2-7
size: .

DNA: TGTGCCAGCAAGCCGACAGGGGTGACCTACGAGCAGTACTTC
CDR3: CASKPTGVTYEQYF
V: TRBV6-1
length: 14
D: TRBD1
J: TRBJ2-7
size: .

DNA: TGTGCCAGCAGCCGAGACAGGAAAGAGACCCAGTACTTC
CDR3: CASSRDRKETQYF
V: TRBV11-2
length: 13
D: .
J: TRBJ2-5
size: .

DNA: TGTGCCAGCAGGGATACAGGGGGCATATCCTATAATTCACCCCTCCACTTT
CDR3: CASRDTGGISYNSPLHF
V: TRBV2
length: 17
D: TRBD1
J: TRBJ1-6
size: .